This T cell receptor (beta chain) was found in a study of blood T cell repertoires in COVID-19. Whole-study context: PBMCs, B-cell-depleted T cells, or T cells were the source of the cDNA or gDNA that made up the material.

The authors' processing: Estimated nucleated cell counts came from reference gene primer amplification. The data were produced by immunoSEQ multiplex PCR, yet TCRdb's version contains in-frame clones alone and is incomplete. V and J calls and clone size are copied from that table; D and trimming were computed from the DNA. The sample lists 95,000 to 100,000 clones, about 90% seen once, with 9.5% to 13% in the top ten. This CDR3 has 16 residues. The trim removed 2 bases at V and 2 bases at J, leaving 8 bases unmatched. From germline, CDR1 is ENHRY and CDR2 SYGVKD. The sample comprised peripheral blood. The receptor was derived from a young woman with acute or convalescent COVID-19. The chain uses TRBV10-3 and TRBJ1-1, with 7 bases fitting TRBD1. CDR3 loop: CAISELFGQANTEAFF. DNA of the CDR3: TGTGCCATCAGTGAGCTTTTCGGACAGGCTAACACTGAAGCTTTCTTT.